Following are 32 T cell receptor beta chains from one sample sequenced in a study of control samples from healthy donors and cancer patients. Repertoires were generated with immunoSEQ multiplex PCR, while TCRdb's copy carries only in-frame clones and drops some. The sample has under 140,000 clones; roughly 90% are singletons. Material for sequencing was PBMCs. The receptors come from a woman aged 60-70 years with lung cancer.

This chain uses TRBV7-2 with TRBJ1-1; D remains unclear. CDR1 is SGHTA and CDR2 is FQGNSA in the germline V gene. Trimming removed 0 bases at V and 10 bases at J, with 15 bases between. This CDR3 comprises 14 residues. The CDR3 sequence: CASSLAQRSLSAFF. The CDR3 DNA follows: TGTGCCAGCAGCTTAGCGCAACGGAGCCTATCAGCTTTCTTT.

The V gene is TRBV28, the J gene TRBJ1-1, with a weak D call TRBD1 (6 bases). Germline CDR1 is MDHEN and CDR2 is SYDVKM. The CDR3 consists of 14 residues. The V and J ends lost 4 bases and 5 bases respectively, with 14 bases between them. The CDR3 spells CASSWGPGGTEAFF. The CDR3, as DNA: TGTGCCAGCAGTTGGGGGCCAGGAGGGACTGAAGCTTTCTTT.

The chain employs TRBV2 and TRBJ2-5, with 8 bases identical to TRBD2. The CDR3 sequence is 14 residues long. The germline gives CDR1 SNHLY, CDR2 FYNNEI. With 3 bases clipped from V and 5 bases from J, the junction kept 5 bases outside the gene matches. The CDR3 loop is CASSDPRGGETQYF. Here the CDR3 DNA reads TGTGCCAGCAGTGACCCCCGGGGGGGGGAGACCCAGTACTTC.

The gene calls are TRBV5-4 and TRBJ1-3; D gene ambiguous. V gave up 0 bases and J gave up 0 bases, with 10 bases separating them. Germline V gene lookup returns CDR1 SGHNT and CDR2 YYREEE (reference sequence). This CDR3 spans 16 amino acids. The CDR3 loop is CASSLGAVNSGNTIYF. In DNA form, the CDR3 reads TGTGCCAGCAGCTTGGGGGCGGTTAACTCTGGAAACACCATATATTTT.

The chain uses TRBV24-1 and TRBJ2-7; D is uncertain. Germline CDR1 reads KGHDR; CDR2 reads SFDVKD. Trimming removed 1 base at V and 3 bases at J, with 0 bases between. CDR3 length: 11 amino acids. As DNA, the CDR3 is TGTGCCACCAGTGATTTCTACGAGCAGTACTTC. Protein sequence: CATSDFYEQYF.

J is TRBJ1-4 and V is TRBV7-2, with D perhaps matching TRBD1 (6 bases). Trimming removed 4 bases at V and 3 bases at J, with 18 bases between. Germline V gives CDR1 SGHTA, CDR2 FQGNSA. This CDR3 has 17 amino acids. The CDR3 sequence: CASSSGRGAGANEKLFF. CDR3 DNA: TGTGCCAGCAGCTCGGGAAGGGGGGCAGGGGCTAATGAAAAACTGTTTTTT. The full variable domain, rest sourced from reference TRBV7-2 and TRBJ1-4, is GAGVSQSPSNKVTEKGKDVELRCDPISGHTALYWYRQSLGQGLEFLIYFQGNSAPDKSGLPSDRFSAERTGGSVSTLTIQRTQQEDSAVYLCASSSGRGAGANEKLFFGSGTQLSVL.

The chain couples TRBV7-9 to TRBJ2-1; D is possibly TRBD2 (6 bases). V lost 5 bases and J 7 bases, leaving 12 bases between the germline ends. Germline assignment: CDR1 SEHNR and CDR2 FQNEAQ (reference sequence). This CDR3 comprises 13 residues. CDR3 region: CASSGGNGNEQFF. The CDR3 DNA reads as TGTGCCAGCAGCGGGGGGAACGGGAATGAGCAGTTCTTC.

This clone occurred once. V usage is TRBV30 and J usage is TRBJ2-7; TRBD1 matches 9 bases. This CDR3 region has 14 residues. Germline loops: CDR1 GTSNPN, CDR2 SVGIG (reference sequence). V trimming: 7 bases; J trimming: 0 bases; junction bases outside the gene matches: 7. Here the CDR3 DNA reads TGTGCCTCGGGGACAGGGACCCCCTCCTACGAGCAGTACTTC. Encoded protein: CASGTGTPSYEQYF.

Points on this clone: Other DNA sequences of this sample code for an identical CDR3. This sequence joins TRBV7-9 and TRBJ1-5; D is undetermined. The CDR3 totals 14 residues. The V end lost 1 base, the J end lost 3 bases, and 7 bases lay between the germline ends. From germline, CDR1 is SEHNR and CDR2 FQNEAQ (reference sequence). This CDR3 is CASSLDGFNQPQHF. The DNA for the CDR3 is TGTGCCAGCAGCTTAGACGGATTCAATCAGCCCCAGCATTTT. The variable domain in full, with the rest retrieved from reference TRBV7-9 and TRBJ1-5, is DTGVSQNPRHKITKRGQNVTFRCDPISEHNRLYWYRQTLGQGPEFLTYFQNEAQLEKSRLLSDRFSAERPKGSFSTLEIQRTEQGDSAMYLCASSLDGFNQPQHFGDGTRLSIL.

The V and J genes are TRBV11-3 and TRBJ2-7; D is perhaps TRBD1 (5 bases). The V gene's germline CDR1 is SGHNT and CDR2 YENEEA. With 0 bases removed from V and 2 bases from J, the gap between germline ends came to 14 bases. The length of the CDR3 is 16 residues. The CDR3 reads CASSLDLGQGTYEQYF. In nucleotides, the CDR3 is TGTGCCAGCAGCTTAGATCTTGGGCAGGGAACCTACGAGCAGTACTTC.

This clone was recorded once. This chain joins TRBV18 and TRBJ1-6; D remains unclear. Trimming shortened V by 0 bases and J by 8 bases, and 5 bases separated the two germline ends. The CDR3 runs 13 residues. CDR1 and CDR2 (germline): KGHSH, LQKENI. The CDR3 spells CASSPPKDSPLHF. CDR3 bases: TGTGCCAGCTCACCACCCAAGGATTCACCCCTCCACTTT.

The V gene is TRBV7-9, the J gene TRBJ2-7; D possibly corresponds to TRBD1 (6 bases). This CDR3 is 14 amino acids long. The germline CDR1 and CDR2 sequences are SEHNR and FQNEAQ (reference sequence). V was cut by 3 bases and J by 9 bases, with 18 bases left in between. The CDR3 DNA reads TGTGCCAGCAGCTTCCGGGACAACTACGCCGGGCAGTACTTC. Its translation is CASSFRDNYAGQYF. The entire variable domain, with the rest obtained from reference TRBV7-9 and TRBJ2-7, is as follows: DTGVSQNPRHKITKRGQNVTFRCDPISEHNRLYWYRQTLGQGPEFLTYFQNEAQLEKSRLLSDRFSAERPKGSFSTLEIQRTEQGDSAMYLCASSFRDNYAGQYFGPGTRLTVT.

This chain joins TRBV7-9 and TRBJ2-5, with 8 bases fitting TRBD2. The J segment lost 1 base and the V segment lost 0 bases, leaving 7 bases of the junction unmatched. This CDR3 is 17 amino acids long. Germline V CDR1 and CDR2: SEHNR, FQNEAQ (reference sequence). This chain's CDR3 is CASSLAEAGEFQETQYF. Written as DNA, the CDR3 is TGTGCCAGCAGCTTAGCGGAAGCGGGGGAGTTCCAAGAGACCCAGTACTTC.

This clone was seen a single time. V gene TRBV5-5 combines with J gene TRBJ1-1, with D maybe TRBD1 (5 bases). V lost 2 bases and J 3 bases, leaving 8 bases between the germline ends. The CDR3 has 13 residues. Germline loops: CDR1 SGHKS, CDR2 YYEKEE (reference sequence). The CDR3 loop is CASSFEGDTEAFF. DNA for the CDR3: TGTGCCAGCAGCTTTGAAGGGGACACTGAAGCTTTCTTT.

The chain uses TRBV2 and TRBJ2-1; D not resolved. This CDR3 comprises 11 residues. Trimming took 4 bases from V and 10 from J, leaving 8 bases between them. In germline, CDR1 is SNHLY, CDR2 FYNNEI. The chain's CDR3 is CASSGAREQFF. In nucleotides, the CDR3 is TGTGCCAGCAGTGGGGCCCGGGAGCAGTTCTTC.

The V and J genes are TRBV9 and TRBJ2-1, with D unclear. The V and J ends lost 1 base and 8 bases respectively, with 10 bases between them. Germline CDR1 and CDR2: SGDLS and YYNGEE. This CDR3 is built from 13 residues. The DNA for the CDR3 is TGTGCCAGCAGCGTAATGGGGTACGATGAGCAGTTCTTC. This sequence encodes CASSVMGYDEQFF.

This chain connects TRBV3-1 (or the pseudogene TRBV3-2) to TRBJ1-3; D possibly corresponds to TRBD1 (6 bases). Trimming left V 1 base short and J 2 bases short, with 12 bases between. The CDR3 loop spans 16 amino acids. Germline V gives CDR1 LGHDT, CDR2 YNNKEL (reference sequence). CDR3 coding DNA: TGTGCCAGCAGCCAAGCTAACCCAGGGGCTGGAAACACCATATATTTT. Protein product: CASSQANPGAGNTIYF.

This chain joins TRBV6-5 and TRBJ1-2; 9 bases are a match to TRBD1. The CDR3 consists of 13 residues. Germline trimming cut 8 bases from V and 1 base from J; bases unmatched to any gene: 2. Germline loops: CDR1 MNHEY, CDR2 SVGAGI. The CDR3 bases are TGTGCCAGCCGGGACAGGGATAACTATGGCTACACCTTC. Protein: CASRDRDNYGYTF.

The gene calls are TRBV5-4 and TRBJ2-2, with D tentatively TRBD2 (6 bases). The CDR3 has 13 residues. The germline gives CDR1 SGHNT, CDR2 YYREEE (reference sequence). Trimming stripped 7 bases from V and 4 bases from J, with 11 bases between. CDR3 coding DNA: TGTGCCAGCGGGGCGGGAAGCACCGGGGAGCTGTTTTTT. Its translation is CASGAGSTGELFF. The full variable domain, completed using reference TRBV5-4 and TRBJ2-2, is ETGVTQSPTHLIKTRGQQVTLRCSSQSGHNTVSWYQQALGQGPQFIFQYYREEENGRGNFPPRFSGLQFPNYSSELNVNALELDDSALYLCASGAGSTGELFFGEGSRLTVL.

This clone occurred a few times. The rearrangement links TRBV5-1 to TRBJ1-2; no firm D call. CDR1 and CDR2 from the germline V gene are SGHRS and YFSETQ. CDR3 length: 13 amino acids. Trimming stripped 0 bases from V and 4 bases from J, with 7 bases between. DNA for the CDR3: TGCGCCAGCAGCTTGGGAGGGATCTATGGCTACACCTTC. Its protein product is CASSLGGIYGYTF.

The genes are TRBV30 and TRBJ2-7; D assignment may be TRBD1 or TRBD2 (5 bases each). Trimming cost V 4 bases and J 7 bases, with 17 bases left between them. This CDR3 spans 13 amino acids. The germline V gene has CDR1 GTSNPN and CDR2 SVGIG (reference sequence). The chain's CDR3 is CAWTYQGPGEQYF. The CDR3 coding sequence is TGTGCCTGGACGTATCAGGGCCCGGGGGAGCAGTACTTC.

This clone was found once. The genes are TRBV19 and TRBJ1-1, with no clear D. From germline, CDR1 is LNHDA and CDR2 SQIVND (reference sequence). V lost 5 bases and J 0 bases, leaving 4 bases between the germline ends. The CDR3 runs to 12 residues. The CDR3 sequence is CASSWLNTEAFF. The CDR3 bases are TGTGCCAGTAGTTGGCTGAACACTGAAGCTTTCTTT. Based on the CDR3 plus reference TRBV19 and TRBJ1-1, the full variable domain is DGGITQSPKYLFRKEGQNVTLSCEQNLNHDAMYWYRQDPGQGLRLIYYSQIVNDFQKGDIAEGYSVSREKKESFPLTVTSAQKNPTAFYLCASSWLNTEAFFGQGTRLTVV.

The rearrangement uses TRBV7-6 and TRBJ1-5, with 7 bases fitting TRBD1. V dropped 4 bases and J dropped 5; count of bases not matched to a gene: 2. Germline loops: CDR1 SGHVS, CDR2 FNYEAQ. The CDR3 runs to 13 residues. In nucleotides, the CDR3 is TGTGCCAGCAGCTCTCAGGGGGATCAGCCCCAGCATTTT. It translates to CASSSQGDQPQHF. Full variable domain (outside the CDR3, taken from reference TRBV7-6 and TRBJ1-5): GAGVSQSPRYKVTKRGQDVALRCDPISGHVSLYWYRQALGQGPEFLTYFNYEAQQDKSGLPNDRFSAERPEGSISTLTIQRTEQRDSAMYRCASSSQGDQPQHFGDGTRLSIL.

The genes are TRBV4-2 and TRBJ1-3; the D gene is possibly TRBD1 (6 bases). The CDR3 spans 15 residues. The V end was cut by 1 base, the J end by 2 bases, with 9 bases between. Germline V lookup: CDR1 LGHNA, CDR2 YNFKEQ. Written as DNA, the CDR3 is TGTGCCAGCAGCCAAGTGTCAGGGGCTGGAAACACCATATATTTT. It specifies CASSQVSGAGNTIYF.

The J gene is TRBJ1-6, the V gene TRBV30; possibly TRBD1 for D (5 bases). V gave up 8 bases and J gave up 4 bases, with 9 bases separating them. CDR1 and CDR2 (germline): GTSNPN, SVGIG (reference sequence). The length of the CDR3 is 12 residues. The CDR3 is CAHRQYNSPLHF. DNA for the CDR3: TGTGCCCATCGACAGTATAATTCACCCCTCCACTTT.

The genes are TRBV7-2 and TRBJ2-3; TRBD2 aligns across 9 bases. Germline assignment: CDR1 SGHTA and CDR2 FQGNSA. V trimming: 5 bases; J trimming: 6 bases; junction bases outside the gene matches: 15. The CDR3 sequence is 17 residues long. CDR3 sequence reads: CASSPRGAGGLSDTQYF. Written as DNA, the CDR3 is TGTGCCAGCAGCCCCCGCGGAGCGGGGGGCCTTTCGGATACGCAGTATTTT. Supplemented by reference TRBV7-2 and TRBJ2-3, the full variable domain reads GAGVSQSPSNKVTEKGKDVELRCDPISGHTALYWYRQSLGQGLEFLIYFQGNSAPDKSGLPSDRFSAERTGGSVSTLTIQRTQQEDSAVYLCASSPRGAGGLSDTQYFGPGTRLTVL.

The V call is TRBV11-2, the J call TRBJ2-7; 9 nucleotides align to TRBD2. The length of the CDR3 is 17 residues. V gave up 4 bases and J gave up 0 bases; unmatched junction bases: 10. Germline CDR1 reads SGHAT; CDR2 reads FQNNGV. DNA of the CDR3: TGTGCCAGCAGCTCCTCCTCTAGCGGGGTGATCTCCTACGAGCAGTACTTC. Protein: CASSSSSSGVISYEQYF.

The chain uses TRBV9 and TRBJ2-3; possible D gene TRBD1, 6 bases. There are 14 residues in the CDR3. Looked up from germline, CDR1 is SGDLS and CDR2 is YYNGEE. The ends were cut back, 4 bases at V and 3 bases at J, with 12 bases in the middle. The CDR3 nucleotides are TGTGCCAGCAGCCAGGGGATGGGTACAGATACGCAGTATTTT. Its protein product is CASSQGMGTDTQYF. The variable domain in full, completed from reference TRBV9 and TRBJ2-3, reads DSGVTQTPKHLITATGQRVTLRCSPRSGDLSVYWYQQSLDQGLQFLIQYYNGEERAKGNILERFSAQQFPDLHSELNLSSLELGDSALYFCASSQGMGTDTQYFGPGTRLTVL.

This chain uses TRBV3-1 (or the pseudogene TRBV3-2) with TRBJ1-4; no definite D call. The germline gives CDR1 LGHDT, CDR2 YNNKEL (reference sequence). CDR3 length equals 14 residues. The V end was cut by 2 bases, the J end by 8 bases, with 12 bases between. CDR3 coding DNA: TGTGCCAGCAGCCAAACGTTCCGAGGGGAAAAACTGTTTTTT. Protein: CASSQTFRGEKLFF.

J is TRBJ2-7 and V is TRBV7-2; D unresolved. V dropped 4 bases and J dropped 3 bases, with 4 bases sitting between them. Germline assignment: CDR1 SGHTA and CDR2 FQGNSA. The CDR3 totals 11 residues. The CDR3 is CASSSIYEQYF. The CDR3 region has the DNA TGTGCCAGCAGCTCTATCTACGAGCAGTACTTC.

V is TRBV7-9 and J is TRBJ2-3; D call uncertain. The length of the CDR3 is 12 residues. The germline V gene encodes CDR1 SEHNR and CDR2 FQNEAQ (reference sequence). V lost 5 bases to trimming and J lost 4 bases, with 7 bases between them. CDR3 protein: CASSPISDTQYF. CDR3 nucleotide sequence: TGTGCCAGCAGCCCGATCTCAGATACGCAGTATTTT.

The chain has TRBV19 and TRBJ1-1; 8 bases align to TRBD1. Germline lookup yields CDR1 LNHDA and CDR2 SQIVND (reference sequence). The CDR3 loop spans 15 amino acids. Trimming removed 5 bases from V and 3 bases from J; junction bases left unmatched: 8. The chain's CDR3 is CASSPQGAVHTEAFF. CDR3 nucleotide sequence: TGTGCCAGTAGTCCCCAGGGGGCGGTGCACACTGAAGCTTTCTTT. Based on the CDR3 plus reference TRBV19 and TRBJ1-1, the full variable domain is DGGITQSPKYLFRKEGQNVTLSCEQNLNHDAMYWYRQDPGQGLRLIYYSQIVNDFQKGDIAEGYSVSREKKESFPLTVTSAQKNPTAFYLCASSPQGAVHTEAFFGQGTRLTVV.